These T cell receptor beta chains were read from a single sample in a study of cytomegalovirus exposure and HLA in healthy donors. This table comes from immunoSEQ multiplex PCR, and its TCRdb copy is limited to in-frame clones, with some not included. The sample has approximately 140,000 clones; 79% are singletons. Sequenced: PBMCs. These receptor sequences come from a human donor in good health. The conserved cysteine and the conserved F or W are not part of the CDR3 here. A clone size is listed for some rows: how often the clone was seen (once, few, many), or a class if it is expanded.

>NA|TRBJ2-3|TRBV2
ASSSFTRGTDTQY
>NA|TRBJ1-4|TRBV7-9
ASSLSNLNEKLF
>NA|TRBJ2-2|TRBV7-8
ASSLGQNTGELF
>NA|TRBJ2-3|TRBV6-5
ASGRGTDTQY
>NA|TRBJ2-3|TRBV10-2
ASSADTQY
>NA|TRBJ2-2|TRBV10-1
ASSARLVTGELF
>few|TRBJ2-1|TRBV4-3
ASSQDSSSGRALEVNEQF
>NA|TRBJ2-7|TRBV6-1
ASSGGGTYEQY
>NA|TRBJ2-5|TRBV6-5
ASSSGGTGYQTQY
>NA|TRBJ2-3|TRBV29-1
SVERRDRGRLSTDTQY
>NA|TRBJ2-6|TRBV19
ASTISGANVLT
>NA|TRBJ1-3|TRBV6-6
ASSYRGSSGNTIY
>NA|TRBJ1-6|TRBV10-3
AISERTGDSPLH
>few|TRBJ1-1|TRBV11-2
ASSQGTVPI
>NA|TRBJ2-5|TRBV6-5
ASSEGVIGKTQY
>few|TRBJ2-1|TRBV18
ASSLIRGTSGRITYNEQF
>once|TRBJ2-1|TRBV19
ASSIAGGSYNEQF
>NA|TRBJ2-2|TRBV2
ASSEARVRNAGELF
>NA|TRBJ2-2|TRBV29-1
SVEDLAGNTGELF
>NA|TRBJ1-2|TRBV9
ASSPQDRPNYGYT
>NA|TRBJ2-5|TRBV15
ATSRVTDETQY
>NA|TRBJ2-6|TRBV4-1
ASSQAPTESSGANVLT
>few|TRBJ2-7|TRBV7-9
ASSLGAYEQY
>NA|TRBJ2-1|TRBV11-3
ASSLVEDEQF
>few|TRBJ2-1|TRBV29-1
SVGPAGGFNEQF
>NA|TRBJ2-3|TRBV5-4
ASSLESASGADTQY
>NA|TRBJ2-2|TRBV19
AGGGETNTGELF
>few|TRBJ2-1|TRBV5-6
ASSTPGGPYDEQF
>NA|TRBJ1-1|TRBV5-1
ASSPQTGEHTEAF
>once|TRBJ2-1|TRBV6-6
ASSSTSGGGEQF
>NA|TRBJ1-3|TRBV10-3
AISRPQGESGNTIY
>NA|TRBJ1-1|TRBV6-5
ASSVLTGSNTEAF
>NA|TRBJ1-4|TRBV9
ASSQGGFTNEKLF
>NA|TRBJ1-2|TRBV30
AWNRSGRNYGYT
>NA|TRBJ2-3|TRBV6-5
ASSYSRIARPDTQY
>NA|TRBJ1-2|TRBV20-1
SASSGRGYT
>once|TRBJ2-3|TRBV27
ASSMEGTDTQY
>once|TRBJ1-5|TRBV5-1
ASSLVQGASYSNQPQH
>NA|TRBJ2-7|TRBV19
ASSIRGSSYEQY
>NA|TRBJ1-2|TRBV19
ASTPRRNYGYT
>NA|TRBJ1-4|TRBV6-1
ASRINEKLF
>NA|TRBJ2-7|TRBV6-5
ASKFQSGVDEQY
>few|TRBJ2-7|TRBV7-9
ASSFSGQGRYEQY
>NA|TRBJ2-5|TRBV10-3
AIRDQTGPRETQY
>NA|TRBJ2-1|TRBV27
ASSHRGGLAMEGQF
>NA|TRBJ1-2|TRBV12-5
ASGGRGPYYGYT
>NA|TRBJ2-1|TRBV28
ASSSPRTSGSYNEQF
>few|TRBJ2-5|TRBV6-5
ASSYQGTQY
>NA|TRBJ2-1|TRBV6-1
ASSEYSGRGRNEQF
>NA|TRBJ2-7|TRBV10-3
AISESKVAGAEQY
>NA|TRBJ1-5|TRBV6-4
ASSADRAGGQPQH
>NA|TRBJ2-1|TRBV30
AWNDRAGSSYNEQF
>NA|TRBJ1-4|TRBV14
ASTIGGEYEKLF
>NA|TRBJ2-7|TRBV4-2
ASSQVGSQGHSYEQY
>once|TRBJ2-1|TRBV11-3
ASSLVRSSNEQF